The 30 T cell receptor beta chains below were found in one sample sequenced in a study of cytomegalovirus exposure and HLA in healthy donors. Vbeta (60) and Jbeta (13) primers were used in the PCR. Sequenced by immunoSEQ multiplex PCR; TCRdb stores in-frame clones only, minus some. The repertoire holds 150,000 to 200,000 clones, with over 70% as singletons. The sequenced sample was PBMCs. The origin of the receptors is a male donor in good health and CMV-seronegative.

The chain couples TRBV7-2 to TRBJ1-1, with 8 bases aligning to TRBD1. The V segment lost 1 base and the J segment 1 base; nucleotides outside the gene matches: 2. Germline V lookup: CDR1 SGHTA, CDR2 FQGNSA. This CDR3 has 15 residues. Here the CDR3 reads CASSLGDRRNTEAFF. The CDR3 DNA reads as TGTGCCAGCAGCTTAGGGGACAGGAGGAACACTGAAGCTTTCTTT.

This chain uses TRBV27 with TRBJ2-5; 9 bases align to TRBD2. V lost 1 base to trimming and J lost 4 bases; unmatched junction nucleotides: 7. The length of the CDR3 is 16 residues. CDR1 MNHEY and CDR2 SMNVEV come from the germline V gene (reference sequence). The CDR3, as DNA: TGTGCCAGCAGTTTATTAGGGCGGGGGGGCGGAGAGACCCAGTACTTC. Translating gives CASSLLGRGGGETQYF.

V is TRBV4-3 and J is TRBJ2-3; D might be TRBD2 (7 bases). The CDR3 consists of 14 residues. V shed 1 base and J shed 4 bases, with 9 bases lying between them. The germline gives CDR1 LGHNA, CDR2 YSLEER. Here the CDR3 DNA reads TGCGCCAGCAGCCAAGGGGGGGGCCCAGATACGCAGTATTTT. Translated: CASSQGGGPDTQYF.

This sequence joins TRBV28 and TRBJ1-2; TRBD1 is a possible D gene (6 bases). The V end was cut by 7 bases, the J end by 4 bases, with 13 bases between. The germline V gene encodes CDR1 MDHEN and CDR2 SYDVKM. The CDR3 length is 13 residues. The CDR3 region has the DNA TGTGCCAGCACCCCTCACAGGGCCTATGGCTACACCTTC. This sequence encodes CASTPHRAYGYTF.

This clone was detected once. This chain connects TRBV5-5 to TRBJ2-3; 8 bases align to TRBD2. This CDR3 has 14 amino acids. The germline CDR1 and CDR2 sequences are SGHKS and YYEKEE (reference sequence). J gave up 4 bases and V 3 bases, and 4 bases lay outside the gene matches. The CDR3 reads CASSSRSGADTQYF. The CDR3 DNA reads as TGTGCCAGCAGCTCTCGTAGCGGGGCAGATACGCAGTATTTT.

This sequence joins TRBV18 and TRBJ2-1; 9 bases line up with TRBD2. The CDR3 is made up of 17 amino acids. The germline gives CDR1 KGHSH, CDR2 LQKENI. J gave up 1 base and V 4 bases, and 8 bases lay outside the gene matches. The CDR3 spells CASSRQGLAVSYNEQFF. The CDR3 DNA sequence: TGTGCCAGCTCACGACAGGGACTAGCTGTGTCCTACAATGAGCAGTTCTTC.

The genes are TRBV6-4 and TRBJ1-5; D is perhaps TRBD1 (5 bases). Germline loops: CDR1 MRHNA, CDR2 SNTAGT. V was pared by 7 bases and J by 2 bases, with 27 bases between. The length of the CDR3 is 19 residues. CDR3 sequence reads: CASTNLGREGFRGNQPQHF. The DNA of the CDR3 is TGTGCCAGCACGAACCTCGGCAGGGAAGGCTTTAGAGGCAATCAGCCCCAGCATTTT.

The J gene is TRBJ2-7, the V gene TRBV9, with D possibly TRBD2 on 6 matching bases. V lost 3 bases and J 5 bases, leaving 18 bases between the germline ends. The CDR3 sequence is 15 residues long. Germline-derived CDR1 and CDR2 are SGDLS and YYNGEE. The CDR3 region is CASSAPGVLVHEQYF. The CDR3 DNA sequence: TGTGCCAGCAGCGCACCGGGAGTTCTCGTCCACGAGCAGTACTTC.

This chain uses TRBV7-2 with TRBJ2-1; 12 positions agree with TRBD2. V lost 6 bases, J lost 10 bases, and 10 bases stayed unmatched. The CDR3 loop spans 15 amino acids. Germline V lookup: CDR1 SGHTA, CDR2 FQGNSA. DNA for the CDR3: TGTGCCAGCAGGTCTCTAGCGGGAGGGCTCGGAGAGCAGTTCTTC. Amino acid sequence: CASRSLAGGLGEQFF.

This clone has just one count. The chain is built from TRBV7-8 and TRBJ2-5; 8 bases agree with TRBD2. The DNA matches TRBJ2-7 better at its end, which makes the J call doubtful. CDR1 SGHVS and CDR2 FQNEAQ come from the germline V gene. The CDR3 has 16 amino acids. The CDR3 here is CASTPLPAGDSYEQYF. The CDR3 coding sequence is TGTGCCAGCACCCCACTCCCAGCGGGAGACTCCTACGAGCAGTACTTC.

The chain joins TRBV9 to TRBJ2-6; possible D gene TRBD1, 6 bases. CDR1 and CDR2 (germline): SGDLS, YYNGEE. Trimming left V 2 bases short and J 2 bases short, with 8 bases between. This CDR3 has 15 residues. CDR3 in DNA: TGTGCCAGCAGCGTTACAGGGCCTGGGGCCAACGTCCTGACTTTC. This codes for CASSVTGPGANVLTF. Filled out from reference TRBV9 and TRBJ2-6, the complete variable domain reads DSGVTQTPKHLITATGQRVTLRCSPRSGDLSVYWYQQSLDQGLQFLIQYYNGEERAKGNILERFSAQQFPDLHSELNLSSLELGDSALYFCASSVTGPGANVLTFGAGSRLTVL.

The chain recombines TRBV27 with TRBJ2-5; 7 bases fit TRBD1. Per the germline V gene, CDR1 is MNHEY and CDR2 is SMNVEV (reference sequence). V lost 3 bases to trimming and J lost 0 bases; unmatched junction nucleotides: 1. This CDR3 is built from 14 residues. The CDR3 region has the DNA TGTGCCAGCAGTTTCGGGACAGACCAAGAGACCCAGTACTTC. Translated, it gives CASSFGTDQETQYF.

Only one count was recorded for this clone. The chain carries TRBV27 and TRBJ2-7; the D gene is possibly TRBD1 (5 bases). The ends were cut back, 0 bases at V and 5 bases at J, with 5 bases in the middle. Germline V gene sequence: CDR1 MNHEY, CDR2 SMNVEV (reference sequence). The CDR3 sequence is 12 residues long. CDR3 DNA sequence: TGTGCCAGCAGTTTATCGGGGCACGAGCAGTACTTC. Its translation is CASSLSGHEQYF.

As DNA, the CDR3 is TGTGCCAGCACCCAGGACAGGGAGACGTTATACGAGCAGTACTTC. Protein product: CASTQDRETLYEQYF. The gene calls are TRBV27 and TRBJ2-7; 8 nucleotides match TRBD1. The CDR3 is 15 residues long. From germline, CDR1 is MNHEY and CDR2 SMNVEV (reference sequence). The ends lost 7 bases at V and 4 bases at J; junction bases unmatched: 12.

The chain employs TRBV7-2 and TRBJ1-2, with D tentatively TRBD1 (6 bases). The CDR3 has 12 amino acids. Germline V CDR1 and CDR2: SGHTA, FQGNSA. V lost 4 bases, J lost 7 bases, and 10 bases lay in between. CDR3 DNA sequence: TGTGCCAGCAGCTCATACAGGGCTGGCTACACCTTC. Translating it yields CASSSYRAGYTF.

The chain has TRBV10-3 and TRBJ1-4, with D tentatively TRBD1 (6 bases). The CDR3 totals 12 residues. The germline V gene encodes CDR1 ENHRY and CDR2 SYGVKD. V was trimmed by 10 bases and J by 6 bases, leaving 12 bases between them. CDR3 region: CATRTADEKLFF. The CDR3 coding sequence is TGTGCCACCCGGACAGCCGATGAAAAACTGTTTTTT.

V gene TRBV6-5 combines with J gene TRBJ1-1; 7 bases match TRBD1. Germline V gene lookup returns CDR1 MNHEY and CDR2 SVGAGI. This CDR3 region has 15 residues. V trimming: 6 bases; J trimming: 9 bases; junction bases outside the gene matches: 16. For the CDR3, the DNA is TGTGCCAGCAGCTTCAGCTACCGGGACAGTCACCAAGCTTTCTTT. Translation: CASSFSYRDSHQAFF.

V usage is TRBV5-4 and J usage is TRBJ2-2; 8 nucleotides align to TRBD2. Losses at the gene ends were 2 bases for V and 4 bases for J; bases not matched to a gene: 7. The CDR3 loop spans 16 amino acids. The germline CDR1 and CDR2 sequences are SGHNT and YYREEE (reference sequence). The DNA of the CDR3 is TGTGCCAGCAGCTTAGCGGGAGACGCGGGCACCGGGGAGCTGTTTTTT. It encodes CASSLAGDAGTGELFF.

V is TRBV7-2 and J is TRBJ2-6; 7 bases match TRBD1. This CDR3 has 19 residues. Germline values: CDR1 SGHTA, CDR2 FQGNSA. The junction had 10 bases not matched to a gene; V was cut back by 2 bases and J by 0 bases. This chain's CDR3 is CASSLYLTGAYSGANVLTF. The CDR3 DNA reads as TGTGCCAGCAGCTTATATTTAACAGGGGCGTACTCTGGGGCCAACGTCCTGACTTTC.

With regard to this clone: The junction does not match germline at one end; this may be a read error. V gene TRBV7-9 combines with J gene TRBJ1-1; TRBD1 matches at 9 bases. The CDR3 runs to 16 residues. The germline CDR1 and CDR2 sequences are SEHNR and FQNEAQ (reference sequence). The CDR3 sequence: CASSAMTGGKGTEAFF. The CDR3 DNA reads TGCGCCAGCAGCGCTATGACAGGGGGAAAGGGGACTGAAGCTTTCTTT. The entire variable domain, with the rest obtained from reference TRBV7-9 and TRBJ1-1, is as follows: DTGVSQNPRHKITKRGQNVTFRCDPISEHNRLYWYRQTLGQGPEFLTYFQNEAQLEKSRLLSDRFSAERPKGSFSTLEIQRTEQGDSAMYLCASSAMTGGKGTEAFFGQGTRLTVV.

This clone has a handful of counts. The rearrangement joins TRBV11-2 to TRBJ1-3; D may be TRBD1 (6 bases). The germline gives CDR1 SGHAT, CDR2 FQNNGV. V gave up 2 bases and J gave up 8 bases, with 13 bases separating them. The CDR3 has 14 amino acids. Here the CDR3 DNA reads TGTGCCAGCAGCTTAACACAGGGTTTTGACACCATATATTTT. Residues: CASSLTQGFDTIYF.

The genes are TRBV6-1 and TRBJ2-3; D possibly corresponds to TRBD1 (5 bases). Germline CDR1 reads MNHNS; CDR2 reads SASEGT. This CDR3 comprises 12 residues. The V and J ends lost 6 bases and 2 bases respectively, with 6 bases between them. The CDR3 nucleotides read TGTGCCAGCAGCAGGGTCACAGATACGCAGTATTTT. As protein: CASSRVTDTQYF.

This clone was found a few times. The gene calls are TRBV27 and TRBJ2-5; 10 bases agree with TRBD2. The CDR3 totals 15 residues. From germline, CDR1 is MNHEY and CDR2 SMNVEV (reference sequence). J was trimmed by 3 bases and V by 8 bases; bases with no gene match: 9. The CDR3 coding sequence is TGTGCCAGCCCAGCGGGGGGGCTCGTAGAAGAGACCCAGTACTTC. It specifies CASPAGGLVEETQYF.

The CDR3 protein is CASSLGGFYTEAFF. The CDR3 nucleotides are TGTGCCAGCAGCTTGGGAGGGTTTTACACTGAAGCTTTCTTT. The chain carries TRBV5-6 and TRBJ1-1; D not resolved. Trimming removed 0 bases at V and 3 bases at J, with 9 bases between. The CDR3 sequence is 14 residues long. In germline, CDR1 is SGHDT, CDR2 YYEEEE.

CDR3 sequence (DNA): TGTGCCAGCACCCCCCTAACAGGGGGAGTAGCAGCTGAAGCTTTCTTT. It is translated as CASTPLTGGVAAEAFF. This chain joins TRBV19 and TRBJ1-1; 8 bases are a match to TRBD1. CDR3 length equals 16 residues. Trimming at V came to 9 bases and at J to 6 bases, leaving 18 bases not matched to a gene. Germline assignment: CDR1 LNHDA and CDR2 SQIVND (reference sequence).

The rearrangement links TRBV2 to TRBJ2-1, with D possibly being TRBD1 (7 bases). Germline V gives CDR1 SNHLY, CDR2 FYNNEI. CDR3 length: 12 residues. Trimming stripped 6 bases from V and 7 bases from J, with 10 bases between. CDR3 residues: CASRPGGNEQFF. The CDR3 DNA is TGTGCCAGCAGACCAGGGGGGAATGAGCAGTTCTTC.

Only a few counts were recorded for this clone. The CDR3 loop reads CASSPGGSTEAFF. Written as DNA, the CDR3 is TGTGCCAGCTCACCAGGGGGGAGCACTGAAGCTTTCTTT. V is TRBV18 and J is TRBJ1-1; maybe TRBD1 (5 bases). The V end was cut by 2 bases, the J end by 4 bases, with 8 bases between. The V gene's germline CDR1 is KGHSH and CDR2 LQKENI. This CDR3 comprises 13 residues. Full variable domain (remainder filled in from reference TRBV18 and TRBJ1-1): NAGVMQNPRHLVRRRGQEARLRCSPMKGHSHVYWYRQLPEEGLKFMVYLQKENIIDESGMPKERFSAEFPKEGPSILRIQQVVRGDSAAYFCASSPGGSTEAFFGQGTRLTVV.

This chain joins TRBV11-1 and TRBJ1-1; TRBD1 aligns across 10 bases. This CDR3 region has 15 residues. Unmatched junction bases numbered 11, after V lost 5 bases and J lost 8 bases. CDR1 is SGHAT, CDR2 FQDESV, per germline (reference sequence). CDR3 sequence: CASSLRDRGSEEAFF. As DNA, the CDR3 is TGTGCCAGCAGCCTCCGGGACAGGGGTTCGGAGGAAGCTTTCTTT.

V and J are TRBV28 and TRBJ2-1, with D perhaps matching TRBD1 (8 bases). V lost 7 bases and J lost 5, with 18 bases in between. The CDR3 is 15 residues long. CDR1 and CDR2 from the germline V gene are MDHEN and SYDVKM. The CDR3 region has the DNA TGTGCCAGCAAACAGGGGGGGGCCGGGGACAATGAGCAGTTCTTC. Its protein is CASKQGGAGDNEQFF.

This chain connects TRBV9 to TRBJ2-5; 13 nucleotides agree with TRBD2. The V and J ends lost 3 bases and 4 bases, in that order; junction bases with no gene match: 12. This CDR3 spans 18 amino acids. From germline, CDR1 is SGDLS and CDR2 YYNGEE. The CDR3, as DNA: TGTGCCAGCAGCGGGGAGGGGGGGAGACTAGCGGGAGGAGAGACCCAGTACTTC. It specifies CASSGEGGRLAGGETQYF.